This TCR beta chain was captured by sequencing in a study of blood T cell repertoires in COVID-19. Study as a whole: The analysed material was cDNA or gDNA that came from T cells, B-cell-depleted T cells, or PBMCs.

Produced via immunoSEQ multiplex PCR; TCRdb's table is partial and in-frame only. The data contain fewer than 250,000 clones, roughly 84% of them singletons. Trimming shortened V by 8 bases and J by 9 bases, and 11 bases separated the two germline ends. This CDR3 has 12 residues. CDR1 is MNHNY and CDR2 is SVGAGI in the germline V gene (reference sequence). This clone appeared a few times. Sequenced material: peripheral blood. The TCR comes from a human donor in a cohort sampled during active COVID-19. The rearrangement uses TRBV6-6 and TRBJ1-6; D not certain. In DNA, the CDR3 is TGTGCCAGCGCGACATCCTCTTCACCCCTCCACTTT. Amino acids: CASATSSSPLHF.